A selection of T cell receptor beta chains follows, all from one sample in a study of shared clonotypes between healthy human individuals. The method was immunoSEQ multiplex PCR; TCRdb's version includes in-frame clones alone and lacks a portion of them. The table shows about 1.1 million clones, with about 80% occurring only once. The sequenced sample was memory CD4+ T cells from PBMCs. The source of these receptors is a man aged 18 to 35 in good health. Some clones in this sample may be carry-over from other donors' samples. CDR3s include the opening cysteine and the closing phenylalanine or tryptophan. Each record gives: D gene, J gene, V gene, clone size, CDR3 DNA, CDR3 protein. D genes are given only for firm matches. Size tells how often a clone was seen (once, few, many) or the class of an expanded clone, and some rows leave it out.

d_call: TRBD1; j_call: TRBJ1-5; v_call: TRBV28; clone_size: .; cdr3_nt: TGTGCCAGCAGTTTTGGGGACAGTGACAATCAGCCCCAGCATTTT; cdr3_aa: CASSFGDSDNQPQHF
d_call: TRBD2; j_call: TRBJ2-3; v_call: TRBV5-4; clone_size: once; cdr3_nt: TGTGCCAGCAGCTGGGGGGGGACTAGTGGATCCACAGATACGCAGTATTTT; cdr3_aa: CASSWGGTSGSTDTQYF
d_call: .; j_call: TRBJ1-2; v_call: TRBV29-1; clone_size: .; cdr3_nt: TGCAGCGTGCGAACCCCCGGGACACTTTATGGCTACACCTTC; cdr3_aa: CSVRTPGTLYGYTF
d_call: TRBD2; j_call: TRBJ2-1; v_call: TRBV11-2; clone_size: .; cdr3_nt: TGTGCCAGCAGCTTAGATGGGACTAGCGGGAGTCGGTCCTACAATGAGCAGTTCTTC; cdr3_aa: CASSLDGTSGSRSYNEQFF
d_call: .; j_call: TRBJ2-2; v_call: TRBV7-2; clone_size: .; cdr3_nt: TGTGCCAGCAGCTTAGTCATTGGCACCGGGGAGCTGTTTTTT; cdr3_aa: CASSLVIGTGELFF
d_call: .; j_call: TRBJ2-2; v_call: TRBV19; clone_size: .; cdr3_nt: TGTGCCAGCACCCGTGTTGGGGGTTCAACCGGGGAGCTGTTTTTT; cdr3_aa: CASTRVGGSTGELFF
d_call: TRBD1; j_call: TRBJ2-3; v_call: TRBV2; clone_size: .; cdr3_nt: TGTGCCAGCACCCCGACAGGGGGCCAGGATACGCAGTATTTT; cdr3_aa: CASTPTGGQDTQYF
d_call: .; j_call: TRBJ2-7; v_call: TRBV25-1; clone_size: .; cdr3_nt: TGTGCCAGCAGTTTCCAGAACTACGAGCAGTACTTC; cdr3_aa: CASSFQNYEQYF
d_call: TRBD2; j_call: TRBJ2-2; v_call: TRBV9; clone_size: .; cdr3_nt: TGTGCCAGCAGCTCCAAGGAGGGGAGGGAGCTGGGCACCGGGGAGCTGTTTTTT; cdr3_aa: CASSSKEGRELGTGELFF
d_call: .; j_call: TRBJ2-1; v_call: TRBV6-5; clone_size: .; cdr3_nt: TGTGCCAGCACCCTCGGACCCAAGCAGTTCTTC; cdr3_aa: CASTLGPKQFF
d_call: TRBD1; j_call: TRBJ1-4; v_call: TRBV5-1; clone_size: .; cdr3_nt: TGCGCCAGCAGTCCACCGGGACAGGAAAGGGAAAAACTGTTTTTT; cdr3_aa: CASSPPGQEREKLFF
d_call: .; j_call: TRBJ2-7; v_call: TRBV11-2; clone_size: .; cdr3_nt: TGTGCCAGCAGCTTAGATTCGGCAGGCTCCCCCTACGAGCAGTACTTC; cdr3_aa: CASSLDSAGSPYEQYF
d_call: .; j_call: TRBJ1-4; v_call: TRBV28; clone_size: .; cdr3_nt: TGTGCCAGCAGCTCCCCGGGGTCCGGCGGAGAAAAACTGTTTTTT; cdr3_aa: CASSSPGSGGEKLFF
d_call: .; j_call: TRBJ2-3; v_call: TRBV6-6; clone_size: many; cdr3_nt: TGTGCCAGCATTCAAGGATTAAAAACAGATACGCAGTATTTT; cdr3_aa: CASIQGLKTDTQYF
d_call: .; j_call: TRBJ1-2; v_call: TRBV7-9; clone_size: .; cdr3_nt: TGTGCCAGCAGTCTAGGGGGGAACTATGGCTACACCTTC; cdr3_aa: CASSLGGNYGYTF
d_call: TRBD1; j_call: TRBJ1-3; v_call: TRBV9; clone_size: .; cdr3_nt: TGTGCCAGCAGCTCCCTAGGGGGCAGTCCTGGAAACACCATATATTTT; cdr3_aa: CASSSLGGSPGNTIYF
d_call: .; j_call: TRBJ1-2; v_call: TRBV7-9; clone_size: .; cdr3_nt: TGTGCCAGCAGCCACTTGTTGGGGGCGCATTATGGCTACACCTTC; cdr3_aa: CASSHLLGAHYGYTF
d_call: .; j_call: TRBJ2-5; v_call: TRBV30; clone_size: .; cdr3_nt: TGTGCCTGGAGCGGAGCTCCCAAAGGGACCCAGTACTTC; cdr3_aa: CAWSGAPKGTQYF
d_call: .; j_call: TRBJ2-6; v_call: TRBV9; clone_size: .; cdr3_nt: TGTGCCAGCAGCCCATTCTATGGGGCCAACGTCCTGACTTTC; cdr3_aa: CASSPFYGANVLTF
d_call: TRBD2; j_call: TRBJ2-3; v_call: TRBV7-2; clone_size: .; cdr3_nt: TGTGCCAGCAGCTTCAGCGGGGGGGAAGATACGCAGTATTTT; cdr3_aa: CASSFSGGEDTQYF
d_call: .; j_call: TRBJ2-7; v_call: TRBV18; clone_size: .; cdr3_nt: TGTGCCAGCCGGGTGGACTACGAGCAGTACTTC; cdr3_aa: CASRVDYEQYF
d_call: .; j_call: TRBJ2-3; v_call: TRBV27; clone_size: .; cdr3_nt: TGTGCCAGCAGTTTAAGTGGTAGCACAGATACGCAGTATTTT; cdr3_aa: CASSLSGSTDTQYF
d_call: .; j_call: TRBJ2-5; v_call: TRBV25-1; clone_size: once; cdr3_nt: TGTGCCAGCAGTAACGTACAAAAACCCCACGATGAGACCCAGTACTTC; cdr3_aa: CASSNVQKPHDETQYF
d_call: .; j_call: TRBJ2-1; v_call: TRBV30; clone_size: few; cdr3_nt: TGTGCCTGGAGCCGGGGGAATGAGCAGTTCTTC; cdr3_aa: CAWSRGNEQFF
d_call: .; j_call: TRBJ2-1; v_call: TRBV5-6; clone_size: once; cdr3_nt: TGTGCCAGCAGCGCGGGCCCAAGCGGAGCCTACAATGAGCAGTTCTTC; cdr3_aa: CASSAGPSGAYNEQFF
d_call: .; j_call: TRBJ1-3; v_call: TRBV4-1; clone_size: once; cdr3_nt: TGCGCCAGCAGTTCCGGGACGGGAGGTGGAAACACCATATATTTT; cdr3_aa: CASSSGTGGGNTIYF
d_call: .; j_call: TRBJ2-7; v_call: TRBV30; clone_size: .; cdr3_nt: TGTGCCTCGACGGTTGCCTACGAGCAGTACTTC; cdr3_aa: CASTVAYEQYF
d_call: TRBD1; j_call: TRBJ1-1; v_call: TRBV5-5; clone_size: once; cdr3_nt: TGTGCCAGCAGCCAGATTCCGGGACAGGGGAGGACTGAAGCTTTCTTT; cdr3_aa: CASSQIPGQGRTEAFF
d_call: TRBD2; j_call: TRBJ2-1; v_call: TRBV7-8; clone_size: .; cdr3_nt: TGTGCCAGCAGCTTGAGGCCTCCGGGGGGGGAGCTCTACAATGAGCAGTTCTTC; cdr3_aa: CASSLRPPGGELYNEQFF
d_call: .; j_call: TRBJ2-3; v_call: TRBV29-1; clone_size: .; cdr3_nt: TGCAGCGGAAGGACAGATAAAGATACGCAGTATTTT; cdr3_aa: CSGRTDKDTQYF
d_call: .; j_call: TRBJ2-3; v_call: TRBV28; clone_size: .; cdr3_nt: TGTGCCACCCTTCCGGGGCGGACAGATACGCAGTATTTT; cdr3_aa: CATLPGRTDTQYF
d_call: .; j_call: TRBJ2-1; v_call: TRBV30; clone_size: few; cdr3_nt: TGTGCCTGGAGTTTTCGGGGGAACTCCTACAATGAGCAGTTCTTC; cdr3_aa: CAWSFRGNSYNEQFF
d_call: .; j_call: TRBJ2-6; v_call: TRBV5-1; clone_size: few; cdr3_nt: TGCGCCAGCAGCTGGGACGGTGGCTCTGGGGCCAACGTCCTGACTTTC; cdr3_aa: CASSWDGGSGANVLTF
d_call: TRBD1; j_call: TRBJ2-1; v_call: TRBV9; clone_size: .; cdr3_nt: TGTGCCAGCAGCACCGGGACAGGGGGTTACAATGAGCAGTTCTTC; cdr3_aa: CASSTGTGGYNEQFF
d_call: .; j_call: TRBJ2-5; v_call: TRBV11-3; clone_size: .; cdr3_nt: TGTGCCAGCAGCTTCGGGGGCGCGGGTCAAGAGACCCAGTACTTC; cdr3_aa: CASSFGGAGQETQYF
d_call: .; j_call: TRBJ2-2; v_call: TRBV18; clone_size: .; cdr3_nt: TGTGCCAGCTCACCACAATGGAATATAGGAAGGACCGGGGAGCTGTTTTTT; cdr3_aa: CASSPQWNIGRTGELFF
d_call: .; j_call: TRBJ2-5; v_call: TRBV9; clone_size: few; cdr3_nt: TGTGCCAGCACCCCTTCTGTTGACAGAGGAGGTATAGAGACCCAGTACTTC; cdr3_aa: CASTPSVDRGGIETQYF